This paragraph covers one T cell receptor (beta chain) sequence. Its specificity is not known. This specimen belongs to a study of identical twins. The ends were cut back, 7 bases at V and 0 bases at J, with 13 bases in the middle. The CDR3 length is 14 residues. Germline V gene sequence: CDR1 SGHRS, CDR2 YFSETQ. The study's findings and limits: Conclusions were based on cross-sectional statistical analysis, without following the same donors.

Template switching added a universal primer binding site, and final cDNA carried unique molecular identifiers. TCRdb redid the calling of the 5' RACE reads with MiXCR, one entry per CDR3 protein. In the table there are about 200,000 distinct CDR3 sequences, over 9.5% of which are singletons. The chain joins TRBV5-1 to TRBJ1-2; possible D gene TRBD1, 5 bases. This sequence was found in a man aged 45-60 years in good health. The sample consisted of memory T cells sorted from blood. The CDR3 region has the DNA TGCGCCAGCCTACCAGGGATTGCTAACTATGGCTACACCTTC. It encodes CASLPGIANYGYTF. The full variable domain, with the rest looked up from reference TRBV5-1 and TRBJ1-2, is KAGVTQTPRYLIKTRGQQVTLSCSPISGHRSVSWYQQTPGQGLQFLFEYFSETQRNKGNFPGRFSGRQFSNSRSEMNVSTLELGDSALYLCASLPGIANYGYTFGSGTRLTVV.